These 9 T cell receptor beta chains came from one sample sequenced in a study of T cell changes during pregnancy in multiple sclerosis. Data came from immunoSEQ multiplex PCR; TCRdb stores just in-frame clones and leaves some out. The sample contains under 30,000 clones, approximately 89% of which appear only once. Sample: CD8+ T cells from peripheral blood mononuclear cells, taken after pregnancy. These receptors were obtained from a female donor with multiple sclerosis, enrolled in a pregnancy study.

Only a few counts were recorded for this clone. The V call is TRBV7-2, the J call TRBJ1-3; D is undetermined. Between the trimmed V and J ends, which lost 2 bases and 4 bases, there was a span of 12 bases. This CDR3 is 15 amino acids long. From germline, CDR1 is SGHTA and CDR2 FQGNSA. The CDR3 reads CASSLTRRGGNTIYF. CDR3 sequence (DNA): TGTGCCAGCAGCTTAACCCGGCGGGGAGGAAACACCATATATTTT.

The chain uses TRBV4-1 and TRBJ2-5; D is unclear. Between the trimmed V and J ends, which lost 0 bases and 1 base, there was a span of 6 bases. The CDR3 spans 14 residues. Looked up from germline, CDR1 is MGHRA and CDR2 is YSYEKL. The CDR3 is CASSQEPGQETQYF. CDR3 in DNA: TGCGCCAGCAGCCAAGAACCCGGCCAAGAGACCCAGTACTTC.

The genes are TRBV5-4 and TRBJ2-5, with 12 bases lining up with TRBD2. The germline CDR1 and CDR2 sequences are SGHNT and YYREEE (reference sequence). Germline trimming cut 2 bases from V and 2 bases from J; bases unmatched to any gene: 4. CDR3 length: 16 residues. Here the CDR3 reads CASSFGTSGRQETQYF. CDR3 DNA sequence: TGTGCCAGCAGCTTCGGTACTAGCGGGAGGCAAGAGACCCAGTACTTC.

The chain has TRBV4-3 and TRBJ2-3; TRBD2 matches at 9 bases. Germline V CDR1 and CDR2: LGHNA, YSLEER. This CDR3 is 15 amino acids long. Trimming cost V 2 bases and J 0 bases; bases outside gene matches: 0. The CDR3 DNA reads TGCGCCAGCAGCCAACTAGCGGGAAGCACAGATACGCAGTATTTT. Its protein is CASSQLAGSTDTQYF.

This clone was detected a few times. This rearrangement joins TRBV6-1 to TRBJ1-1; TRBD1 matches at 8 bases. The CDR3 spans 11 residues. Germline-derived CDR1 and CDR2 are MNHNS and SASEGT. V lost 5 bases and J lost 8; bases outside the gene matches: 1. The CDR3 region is CASSRTGEAFF. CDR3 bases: TGTGCCAGCAGTAGGACAGGGGAAGCTTTCTTT.

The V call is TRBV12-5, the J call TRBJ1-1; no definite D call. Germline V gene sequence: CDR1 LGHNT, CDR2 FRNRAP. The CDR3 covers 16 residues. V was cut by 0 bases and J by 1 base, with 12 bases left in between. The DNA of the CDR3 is TGTGCTAGTGGTTTGGTACTCCATGGGCGGAACACTGAAGCTTTCTTT. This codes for CASGLVLHGRNTEAFF.

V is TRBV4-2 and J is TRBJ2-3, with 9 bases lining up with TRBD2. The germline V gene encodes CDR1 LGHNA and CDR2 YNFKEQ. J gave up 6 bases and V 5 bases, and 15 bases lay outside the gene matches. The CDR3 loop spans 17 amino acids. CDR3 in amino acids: CASSTSHSSGNVDTQYF. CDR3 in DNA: TGTGCCAGCAGCACCAGTCACTCTAGCGGGAATGTGGATACGCAGTATTTT.

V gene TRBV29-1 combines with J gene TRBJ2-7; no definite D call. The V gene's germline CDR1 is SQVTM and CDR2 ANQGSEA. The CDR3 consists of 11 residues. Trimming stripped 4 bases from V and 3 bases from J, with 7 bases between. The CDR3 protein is CSVGGSYEQYF. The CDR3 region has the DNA TGCAGCGTTGGTGGCAGCTACGAGCAGTACTTC.

The CDR3 DNA follows: TGTGCCAGCAGTTTATCATCTTTAGCTGGAAACACCATATATTTT. Amino acids: CASSLSSLAGNTIYF. The rearrangement links TRBV28 to TRBJ1-3; D remains ambiguous. The V gene lost 1 base and the J gene lost 2 bases, with 9 bases spanning the gap. CDR3 length: 15 amino acids. Germline values: CDR1 MDHEN, CDR2 SYDVKM.